The entry that follows covers one T cell receptor beta chain sequence. The antigen is undetermined. The Oncomine TCR Beta short-read assay was what sequenced the DNA obtained from cultured CD4+ T cells. TCRdb fed the PCR reads into MiXCR, producing one record per CDR3 protein. The table records 6,600 or so distinct CDR3 sequences, around 42% of them present only once. This record comes from a study of vaccination and CD4 T cells after COVID-19. The CDR3 extends over 15 amino acids. Germline CDR1 and CDR2: SNHLY and FYNNEI. With V trimmed by 4 bases and J by 3 bases, 8 bases remained unmatched. Findings and limits, study-wide: Spike mono-reactivity was shown by 304 of 307 vaccine-specific clones in convalescent patients.

Noted treatment: roughly 11-day PBMC culture with coronavirus spike peptide pools or control peptides (ViraFEST assay). Sequenced: CD4+ T cells from blood, cultured in vitro. The TCR was taken from a human donor who had recovered from COVID-19. V gene TRBV2 combines with J gene TRBJ1-2, with 7 bases matching TRBD1. CDR3 coding DNA: TGTGCCAGCAGTGGCCGACAGGGAGCATACTATGGCTACACCTTC. Translated, it gives CASSGRQGAYYGYTF.